Below are 6 T cell receptor beta chains sequenced from a single sample in a study of blood T cells in healthy people across ages. The authors ran a second PCR of about 7 to 11 cycles using a sample-barcoded 5' primer and a J-beta primer mix. TCRdb passed the 5' RACE reads through MiXCR, listing each CDR3 protein once. The sample comprises roughly 1.5 million distinct CDR3 sequences, approximately 42% of which are singletons, and roughly 3.7% rests with the top ten. The specimen was blood. All receptors come from a woman aged 18-30 years in good health.

This chain joins TRBV12-3 or TRBV12-4 and TRBJ1-1; tentative D call: TRBD1 (6 bases). V was trimmed by 3 bases and J by 3 bases, leaving 14 bases between them. The CDR3 has 15 residues. This chain's CDR3 is CASSFGGLVDTEAFF. CDR3 nucleotide sequence: TGTGCCAGCAGTTTCGGGGGGCTTGTGGACACTGAAGCTTTCTTT.

J is TRBJ1-6 and V is TRBV20-1; D is uncertain. V lost 5 bases and J lost 8, with 16 bases in between. The CDR3 runs 14 residues. Germline V gene sequence: CDR1 DFQATT, CDR2 SNEGSKA (reference sequence). CDR3 DNA: TGCAGTGCTCGGCTCGGGCCTGTTTATTCACCCCTCCACTTT. Translating gives CSARLGPVYSPLHF.

This clonotype was counted a few times. The V and J genes are TRBV18 and TRBJ2-3; 8 nucleotides line up with TRBD1. The junction had 9 bases not matched to a gene; V was cut back by 3 bases and J by 4 bases. This CDR3 is built from 16 residues. Per the germline V gene, CDR1 is KGHSH and CDR2 is LQKENI. Here the CDR3 reads CASSPAMTGVSDTQYF. The CDR3 DNA is TGTGCCAGCTCACCCGCGATGACAGGGGTTTCAGATACGCAGTATTTT.

This clonotype was found once. J is TRBJ1-4 and V is TRBV6-1; TRBD1 might be the D (6 bases). The CDR3 runs to 16 residues. V lost 3 bases and J 11 bases, leaving 22 bases between the germline ends. The V gene's germline CDR1 is MNHNS and CDR2 SASEGT. Here the CDR3 DNA reads TGTGCCAGCAGTGATGGTTGGGGGGCACCGGGGGGGAAACTGTTTTTT. Encoded protein: CASSDGWGAPGGKLFF.

The CDR3 nucleotides read TGCAGTGCCAACACTCTCACGGAGCCAAACAATGAGCAGTTCTTC. Translating gives CSANTLTEPNNEQFF. The rearrangement joins TRBV20-1 to TRBJ2-1; no clear D. CDR3 size: 15 residues. V lost 6 bases and J 5 bases, leaving 20 bases between the germline ends. Germline V gene lookup returns CDR1 DFQATT and CDR2 SNEGSKA (reference sequence).

V is TRBV27 and J is TRBJ2-7; D gene uncertain. Germline lookup yields CDR1 MNHEY and CDR2 SMNVEV (reference sequence). Deletions cut 4 bases from V and 6 bases from J, with 22 bases between. The CDR3 covers 16 residues. CDR3: CASSSLPTLSSIEQYF. The CDR3 bases are TGTGCCAGCAGTTCCCTACCCACTTTATCCTCTATCGAGCAGTACTTC.